This T cell receptor beta chain was captured by sequencing in a study of blood T cell repertoires in COVID-19. Study summary: Samples representing acute and convalescent COVID-19 were sourced from the United States, Italy and Spain. Sample material is recorded as cDNA or gDNA derived from T cells, B-cell-depleted T cells, or PBMCs.

CDR3 length: 14 amino acids. The germline V gene encodes CDR1 SGDLS and CDR2 YYNGEE. Trimming shortened V by 3 bases and J by 2 bases, and 9 bases separated the two germline ends. Original handling: Cell counts per sample came from amplifying reference gene primers. The protocol was immunoSEQ multiplex PCR, while the TCRdb copy is restricted to in-frame clones and leaves out a portion. V and J calls and clone size are copied from that table; D and trimming were computed from the DNA. The table has 150,000 to 190,000 clones, around 74% seen once; the top ten hold more than 3%. This receptor was taken from a woman aged 80 or older with acute or convalescent COVID-19. Sequencing was carried out using peripheral blood. The chain links TRBV9 to TRBJ2-1; unclear D gene. The CDR3 DNA sequence: TGTGCCAGCAGCGGGGCTCAAACCTACAATGAGCAGTTCTTC. Protein: CASSGAQTYNEQFF.